The rows below give T cell receptor beta chains drawn from one sample of a study of T cell responses to AZD1222 COVID-19 vaccine. Assay used: immunoSEQ multiplex PCR; TCRdb lists only in-frame clones, some missing. The sample comprises about 150,000 clones, roughly nine tenths of which are singletons, and approximately 1.8% rests with the top ten. The specimen comprised peripheral blood, sampled on day 0 of AZD1222 vaccination. These receptors came from an adult in good health. Each CDR3 is given with its conserved first and last residue. A D gene is named only where the DNA matches it firmly. Only some rows state a clone size, as once, few, many or a class for expanded clones.

d_gene | j_gene | abundance | v_gene | CDR3aa | CDR3nt
NA | TRBJ2-2 | once | TRBV6-5 | CASSYSREAGELFF | TGTGCCAGCAGTTACTCCAGGGAGGCCGGGGAGCTGTTTTTT
NA | TRBJ2-7 | NA | TRBV7-9 | CASSLAGKAYEQYF | TGTGCCAGCAGCTTAGCGGGAAAGGCCTACGAGCAGTACTTC
TRBD1 | TRBJ1-4 | NA | TRBV13 | CASSRTGGNEKLFF | TGTGCCAGCAGCCGGACAGGCGGGAATGAAAAACTGTTTTTT
NA | TRBJ2-5 | once | TRBV11-2 | CASSLPQGQETQYF | TGTGCCAGCAGCTTACCCCAGGGCCAAGAGACCCAGTACTTC
TRBD1 | TRBJ1-2 | NA | TRBV2 | CASREASWTGANYGYTF | TGTGCCAGCAGGGAAGCGTCTTGGACAGGGGCTAACTATGGCTACACCTTC
NA | TRBJ2-2 | NA | TRBV29-1 | CSVYTSGELFF | TGCAGCGTTTACACAAGCGGGGAGCTGTTTTTT
NA | TRBJ2-2 | NA | TRBV15 | CATSREGSPNTGELFF | TGTGCCACCAGCAGAGAAGGGAGTCCCAACACCGGGGAGCTGTTTTTT
TRBD2 | TRBJ2-7 | NA | TRBV7-9 | CASSLMGLAGVGGEQYF | TGTGCCAGCAGCCTAATGGGACTAGCGGGAGTGGGCGGCGAGCAGTACTTC
TRBD1 | TRBJ2-3 | NA | TRBV5-1 | CASSGGQRGYTDTQYF | TGCGCCAGCAGCGGGGGACAGAGAGGCTACACAGATACGCAGTATTTT
NA | TRBJ2-1 | NA | TRBV7-3 | CASSLKTYNEQFF | TGTGCCAGCAGCTTAAAAACATACAATGAGCAGTTCTTC
TRBD2 | TRBJ2-2 | once | TRBV19 | CASRQLALNTGELFF | TGTGCCAGTAGGCAACTAGCGCTGAACACCGGGGAGCTGTTTTTT
NA | TRBJ2-7 | NA | TRBV19 | CASSIGPSGEQYF | TGTGCCAGTAGTATAGGCCCGAGCGGCGAGCAGTACTTC
TRBD2 | TRBJ2-1 | NA | TRBV29-1 | CSVEAGLVFHEQFF | TGCAGCGTGGAAGCGGGACTAGTTTTTCATGAGCAGTTCTTC
TRBD1 | TRBJ1-3 | NA | TRBV4-1 | CASSRQAGTGVVSSGNTIYF | TGCGCCAGCAGCCGTCAGGCCGGGACAGGGGTTGTTTCTTCTGGAAACACCATATATTTT
TRBD1 | TRBJ2-5 | NA | TRBV6-5 | CASGTGDQETQYF | TGTGCCAGCGGGACAGGAGACCAAGAGACCCAGTACTTC
TRBD1 | TRBJ1-3 | NA | TRBV28 | CATNDRGPGNTIYF | TGTGCCACCAATGACAGGGGTCCTGGAAACACCATATATTTT
NA | TRBJ1-5 | NA | TRBV5-1 | CASSLMGGGNQPQHF | TGCGCCAGCAGCTTGATGGGAGGTGGCAATCAGCCCCAGCATTTT
TRBD1 | TRBJ1-4 | NA | TRBV7-9 | CASSLGDRTNEKLFF | TGTGCCAGCAGCTTAGGGGACAGGACTAATGAAAAACTGTTTTTT
TRBD1 | TRBJ1-3 | NA | TRBV6-5 | CASTQGGVGNTIYF | TGTGCCAGCACCCAGGGGGGTGTTGGAAACACCATATATTTT
TRBD1 | TRBJ2-2 | once | TRBV28 | CASRDRGRSPTGELFF | TGTGCCAGCAGGGACAGGGGGCGCAGCCCCACCGGGGAGCTGTTTTTT
NA | TRBJ1-1 | NA | TRBV6-2/TRBV6-3 | CASSSGSTAFF | TGTGCCAGCAGCTCAGGGTCTACAGCTTTCTTT
NA | TRBJ2-7 | NA | TRBV28 | CASSFSGAAFYEQYF | TGTGCCAGCAGTTTTTCCGGGGCAGCTTTCTACGAGCAGTACTTC
NA | TRBJ1-5 | NA | TRBV9 | CASSVGDTHQPQHF | TGTGCCAGCAGCGTGGGTGACACCCATCAGCCCCAGCATTTT
NA | TRBJ1-1 | NA | TRBV19 | CASTRDSHNTEAFF | TGTGCCAGTACACGCGACAGTCATAACACTGAAGCTTTCTTT
NA | TRBJ1-2 | NA | TRBV2 | CASSEVRPNYGYTF | TGTGCCAGCAGTGAGGTCAGGCCGAACTATGGCTACACCTTC
NA | TRBJ2-3 | NA | TRBV7-2 | CASSLQQGPTDTQYF | TGTGCCAGCAGCCTCCAACAGGGACCCACAGATACGCAGTATTTT
NA | TRBJ2-7 | NA | TRBV25-1 | CASSESGGGRHEQYF | TGTGCCAGCAGTGAATCGGGTGGGGGCCGTCACGAGCAGTACTTC
NA | TRBJ1-6 | NA | TRBV6-6 | CASSYTTDNSPLHF | TGTGCCAGCAGTTATACGACGGATAATTCACCCCTCCACTTT
TRBD2 | TRBJ2-1 | NA | TRBV3-1/TRBV3-2 | CASSQESGRAPGEQFF | TGTGCCAGCAGCCAAGAGAGCGGGAGGGCCCCCGGTGAGCAGTTCTTC
NA | TRBJ1-2 | NA | TRBV2 | CASRGGRDRTYGYTF | TGTGCCAGCAGGGGGGGACGGGATAGGACCTATGGCTACACCTTC
NA | TRBJ2-3 | NA | TRBV5-1 | CASSLFFTDTQYF | TGCGCCAGCAGCTTGTTTTTTACAGATACGCAGTATTTT
TRBD2 | TRBJ2-7 | NA | TRBV7-8 | CASSLLALEQYF | TGTGCCAGCAGCCTACTAGCGTTAGAGCAGTACTTC
NA | TRBJ2-1 | NA | TRBV28 | CASSFLGGQYSYNEQFF | TGTGCCAGCAGTTTTCTTGGCGGGCAATACTCCTACAATGAGCAGTTCTTC
TRBD1 | TRBJ1-2 | few | TRBV18 | CASSPSQGAHGYTF | TGTGCCAGCTCACCATCGCAGGGGGCTCATGGCTACACCTTC
NA | TRBJ2-7 | NA | TRBV6-5 | CASSYSNRVSYEQYF | TGTGCCAGCAGTTACTCGAATAGGGTTTCGTACGAGCAGTACTTC
TRBD1 | TRBJ1-2 | NA | TRBV7-2 | CASSQFGQGGYGYTF | TGTGCCAGCAGCCAATTTGGACAGGGGGGTTATGGCTACACCTTC
NA | TRBJ2-3 | NA | TRBV7-2 | CASSPQVGTDTQYF | TGTGCCAGCAGCCCTCAGGTTGGGACAGATACGCAGTATTTT
NA | TRBJ2-2 | NA | TRBV27 | CASSLNRLGRNTGELFF | TGTGCCAGCAGTTTAAATCGTTTGGGGAGGAACACCGGGGAGCTGTTTTTT
TRBD2 | TRBJ2-7 | once | TRBV6-5 | CASSYSRLAGSYEQYF | TGTGCCAGCAGTTACTCGAGGCTAGCGGGATCGTACGAGCAGTACTTC
NA | TRBJ2-2 | NA | TRBV15 | CATSRPDSRELFF | TGTGCCACCAGCAGGCCGGACAGCCGGGAGCTGTTTTTT
TRBD1 | TRBJ1-2 | few | TRBV24-1 | CATSDPDRVYGYTF | TGTGCCACCAGTGACCCAGACAGGGTCTATGGCTACACCTTC
NA | TRBJ2-3 | once | TRBV9 | CASSPSLNTDTQYF | TGTGCCAGCAGCCCCTCATTGAACACAGATACGCAGTATTTT
NA | TRBJ1-1 | NA | TRBV28 | CASRSGGGVRTEAFF | TGTGCCAGCAGGAGCGGGGGAGGGGTTCGCACTGAAGCTTTCTTT
NA | TRBJ2-7 | NA | TRBV24-1 | CATSDTRGSAYEQYF | TGTGCCACCAGTGATACTAGGGGGAGCGCCTACGAGCAGTACTTC
NA | TRBJ1-4 | once | TRBV5-6 | CASSGLGQFNEKLFF | TGTGCCAGCAGCGGACTAGGACAGTTTAATGAAAAACTGTTTTTT
TRBD1 | TRBJ1-2 | NA | TRBV19 | CASGGGHEKKNYGYTF | TGTGCCAGTGGAGGGGGCCACGAAAAAAAGAACTATGGCTACACCTTC
TRBD2 | TRBJ2-7 | NA | TRBV24-1 | CATSDNSGRLHEQYF | TGTGCCACCAGTGACAATAGCGGGAGGCTGCACGAGCAGTACTTC
NA | TRBJ2-6 | NA | TRBV27 | CASSLFVRGFSGANVLTF | TGTGCCAGCAGTTTATTTGTACGGGGGTTCTCTGGGGCCAACGTCCTGACTTTC
TRBD1 | TRBJ1-5 | once | TRBV7-9 | CASSVGGQGFNQPQHF | TGTGCCAGCAGCGTGGGGGGACAGGGGTTCAATCAGCCCCAGCATTTT
NA | TRBJ2-2 | NA | TRBV9 | CASSAGEPEGTGELFF | TGTGCCAGCAGCGCGGGGGAGCCGGAGGGCACCGGGGAGCTGTTTTTT
NA | TRBJ2-7 | NA | TRBV28 | CASNKDGTAYEQYF | TGTGCCAGCAATAAAGACGGGACTGCCTACGAGCAGTACTTC